This T cell receptor beta chain was recorded in a study of blood T cell repertoires in COVID-19 (dated by TCRdb to 2018 to 2020). Some background on the complete study: Collaborator samples came from the United States, Italy and Spain and covered acute and convalescent phases of COVID-19. The prospective study material was composed of cDNA or gDNA derived from T cells, B-cell-depleted T cells, or PBMCs. Subjects who had been exposed to COVID-19, were actively infected with it, or had recovered from it provided the deeply sampled blood TCRbeta repertoires that made up the dataset. The repertoires were made available in a free public database intended to serve as a resource for research on the immune response to SARS-CoV-2. Samples were obtained from the ongoing ImmuneRACE study (first 160 participants) and from over a thousand subjects provided by 6 global collaborators. A de-identified subject ID, COVID-19 status, age in years and sex were almost always included in the sample metadata. Where HLA class I and class II types were available, the types were taken from metadata supplied by the sample provider, not from assay-based typing. Study-wide findings and limitations: The amount of clinical and demographic metadata varied by source and participant and was provided uncurated.

V has 2 bases trimmed and J has 5 bases trimmed; junction bases matching no gene number 7. Reading the germline V gene gives CDR1 KGHDR and CDR2 SFDVKD. There are 15 amino acids in the CDR3, from cysteine to phenylalanine inclusive. The entry retains the CDR3 DNA only, 45 bases that are in frame from base 1. The collaborating institutions used their own protocols to collect whole blood in K2EDTA tubes. For TCRbeta analysis, collaborators shipped samples in one of three forms: frozen whole blood, isolated PBMCs, or DNA extracted from either of those sample types. The immunoSEQ Assay, a bias-controlled multiplex PCR, was used to amplify TCRbeta CDR3 regions from genomic DNA. In the authors' own workflow: Nucleated cell counts per sample were estimated from amplification of reference gene primers within the assay. To quantify the absolute abundance of each unique TCRbeta CDR3 rearrangement, sequence reads were collapsed and filtered. Productive Simpson clonality was computed per sample as the square root of Simpson's diversity index over productive rearrangements. TCRdb re-hosts the immuneACCESS table, in-frame sequences only. Its copies lack some clones; in the studies checked, an unresolved V gene accounts for under half of them, and the cause for the rest is not known. Clonal size and the V and J genes are those of that table, whereas D and trimming came from the DNA. Recorded for this sample are roughly 220,000 clones; about 88% of them occurred a single time. In total, the top ten clones hold around 3.1% of the sample.

In the case of this clone: Its antigen remains unidentified. Qualities for individual bases were not recorded, and no much larger clone is one base off.

This receptor chain uses TRBV24-1 and TRBJ1-2; 7 bases in the middle match TRBD1. The receptor was derived from a man in his sixties with acute or convalescent COVID-19. Sequenced input: peripheral blood. Here is the DNA: TGTGCCACCAGTGATTCTCGAGGGGGCCTTTATGGCTACACCTTC. Protein translation: CATSDSRGGLYGYTF.